This TCR beta chain was profiled in a study of read filtering for tumor transcriptome and immune sequencing. At the level of the study: Transcriptome libraries were built from DNase-treated RNA.

Study-level results: The CD138-negative fraction was mixed bone marrow immune cells, not pure T cells.

The sample holds many counts of this clonotype. Its matching antigen is unknown. This library used around 0.4 ug RNA and molecular barcoded adaptors spanning alpha/delta and beta/gamma chains. TCRdb reprocessed the reads with MiXCR, giving one entry per CDR3 protein. The repertoire holds approximately 58,000 distinct CDR3 sequences, 10% to 15% seen once, with about a sixth in the top ten. CDR1 is SNHLY and CDR2 is FYNNEI in the germline V gene. CDR3 length: 15 residues. Trimming left V 6 bases short and J 5 bases short, with 16 bases between. The clonotype originates from a donor aged 40 or over with multiple myeloma. The gene calls are TRBV2 and TRBJ1-4; no reliable D call. Sequencing was performed on a population of CD138-negative cells sorted from bone marrow. In nucleotides, the CDR3 is TGTGCCAGCAGCGCAAACCGGGTCTTGAATGAAAAACTGTTTTTT. Encoded protein: CASSANRVLNEKLFF. Together with reference TRBV2 and TRBJ1-4, the CDR3 gives the full variable domain: EPEVTQTPSHQVTQMGQEVILRCVPISNHLYFYWYRQILGQKVEFLVSFYNNEISEKSEIFDDQFSVERPDGSNFTLKIRSTKLEDSAMYFCASSANRVLNEKLFFGSGTQLSVL.